The TCR beta chain under discussion was sequenced for a study of control samples from healthy donors and cancer patients. Data came from immunoSEQ multiplex PCR; TCRdb stores just in-frame clones and leaves some out. The data contain fewer than 500,000 clones, more than 80% of them singletons. The CDR3 covers 15 residues. V lost 4 bases and J lost 5; bases outside the gene matches: 13. CDR1 is GTSNPN, CDR2 SVGIG, per germline (reference sequence). Input material: PBMCs. V is TRBV30 and J is TRBJ2-7, with 8 bases matching TRBD2. The origin of this receptor is a man in his forties or fifties with head and neck cancer. For the CDR3, the DNA is TGTGCCTGGATGGGGGGAGCGGGAGTGATCGACGAGCAGTACTTC. Translated: CAWMGGAGVIDEQYF. Full variable domain (outside the CDR3, taken from reference TRBV30 and TRBJ2-7): SQTIHQWPATLVQPVGSPLSLECTVEGTSNPNLYWYRQAAGRGLQLLFYSVGIGQISSEVPQNLSASRPQDRQFILSSKKLLLSDSGFYLCAWMGGAGVIDEQYFGPGTRLTVT.